Below are 27 T cell receptor beta chains sequenced from a single sample in a study of shared clonotypes between healthy human individuals. Using immunoSEQ multiplex PCR, the repertoire was profiled, and TCRdb retains in-frame clones only, with some absent. The table includes around 450,000 clones, 70% to 80% detected once. Material: PBMCs. These receptors were taken from a middle-aged woman in good health. Some clones in this sample may be carry-over from other donors' samples.

The chain employs TRBV4-2 and TRBJ2-3, with 7 bases fitting TRBD2. J lost 1 base, V lost 1 base, and 5 bases had no gene match. The CDR3 contains 16 residues. Germline V gene lookup returns CDR1 LGHNA and CDR2 YNFKEQ. CDR3 sequence: CASSQGGGSGTDTQYF. The CDR3 bases are TGTGCCAGCAGCCAAGGGGGCGGGAGTGGCACAGATACGCAGTATTTT.

Comments on this clone: It differs at one base from a far larger clone, so likely a read error. The CDR3 loop reads CASGREYEQYF. The DNA for the CDR3 is TGTGCCAGTGGCAGGGAGTACGAGCAGTACTTC. The genes are TRBV9 and TRBJ2-7, with D perhaps TRBD1 or TRBD2 (5 bases each). The CDR3 covers 11 residues. Germline V gene lookup returns CDR1 SGDLS and CDR2 YYNGEE. V dropped 8 bases and J dropped 4 bases, with 10 bases sitting between them.

This clone has a handful of counts. The rearrangement links TRBV30 to TRBJ2-3; perhaps TRBD2 as D (6 bases). With 0 bases removed from V and 3 bases from J, the gap between germline ends came to 16 bases. Germline-derived CDR1 and CDR2 are GTSNPN and SVGIG (reference sequence). The CDR3 is 16 residues long. The CDR3 nucleotides are TGTGCCTGGAGTGTACCACGGACGGGAGATACAGATACGCAGTATTTT. Its translation is CAWSVPRTGDTDTQYF.

The V gene is TRBV9, the J gene TRBJ1-2; D is unclear. The CDR3 consists of 12 residues. V lost 3 bases and J 3 bases, leaving 6 bases between the germline ends. The V gene's germline CDR1 is SGDLS and CDR2 YYNGEE. CDR3: CASSAAYYGYTF. The CDR3 nucleotides read TGTGCCAGCAGCGCCGCTTACTATGGCTACACCTTC. Complete variable domain (other parts from reference TRBV9 and TRBJ1-2): DSGVTQTPKHLITATGQRVTLRCSPRSGDLSVYWYQQSLDQGLQFLIQYYNGEERAKGNILERFSAQQFPDLHSELNLSSLELGDSALYFCASSAAYYGYTFGSGTRLTVV.

This clone was found a few times. This chain links TRBV5-1 with TRBJ2-1; TRBD1 matches 10 bases. The CDR3 is 15 residues long. Trimming took 2 bases from V and 9 from J; bases not matched to a gene: 8. The germline V gene encodes CDR1 SGHRS and CDR2 YFSETQ. CDR3 loop: CASSLIGQGEGEQFF. CDR3 nucleotides: TGCGCCAGCAGCTTAATAGGACAGGGGGAGGGTGAGCAGTTCTTC.

V is TRBV2 and J is TRBJ1-4; D possibly corresponds to TRBD1 (5 bases). Germline values: CDR1 SNHLY, CDR2 FYNNEI. This CDR3 is built from 13 residues. Trimming removed 6 bases from V and 5 bases from J, with 10 bases in between. CDR3 DNA: TGTGCCAGCAGGACAGAGCGAAATGAAAAACTGTTTTTT. This translates into CASRTERNEKLFF.

This clone was seen ten or more times. V and J are TRBV2 and TRBJ1-5; D is unresolved. CDR1 is SNHLY, CDR2 FYNNEI, per germline. Between the trimmed V and J ends, which lost 4 bases and 4 bases, there was a span of 8 bases. The CDR3 length is 13 residues. CDR3 in DNA: TGTGCCAGCAGTGGACATCCAAATCAGCCCCAGCATTTT. This sequence encodes CASSGHPNQPQHF.

This clone showed up just a few times. The CDR3 DNA reads TGTGCCAGCAGCTTGGGTAACGCGGGCTACAATGAGCAGTTCTTC. Translated: CASSLGNAGYNEQFF. The V and J genes are TRBV5-4 and TRBJ2-1; maybe TRBD2 (5 bases). Trimming pared 0 bases from V and 3 bases from J, leaving 10 bases between. The CDR3 totals 15 residues. In germline, CDR1 is SGHNT, CDR2 YYREEE (reference sequence). Full variable domain (rest looked up from reference TRBV5-4 and TRBJ2-1): ETGVTQSPTHLIKTRGQQVTLRCSSQSGHNTVSWYQQALGQGPQFIFQYYREEENGRGNFPPRFSGLQFPNYSSELNVNALELDDSALYLCASSLGNAGYNEQFFGPGTRLTVL.

This clone was found many times. The V call is TRBV29-1, the J call TRBJ2-1; the D call may be TRBD1 or TRBD2 (5 bases each). Deletions cut 6 bases from V and 4 bases from J, with 13 bases between. CDR1 and CDR2 (germline): SQVTM, ANQGSEA. The CDR3 has 13 amino acids. CDR3 DNA sequence: TGCAGCGTCGACAGCGGACCATACAATGAGCAGTTCTTC. This sequence encodes CSVDSGPYNEQFF.

The V and J genes are TRBV14 and TRBJ1-2; D remains ambiguous. The germline V gene encodes CDR1 SGHDN and CDR2 FVKESK. There are 14 residues in the CDR3. V lost 1 base and J 8 bases, leaving 14 bases between the germline ends. This CDR3 reads CASSQGGPTGGYTF. The DNA for the CDR3 is TGTGCCAGCAGCCAAGGAGGACCTACGGGGGGCTACACCTTC.

Turning to this clone: With a far larger clone one base away, a read error is the likely cause. The same CDR3 is also encoded by other DNA sequences in this sample. The rearrangement links TRBV27 to TRBJ1-2; a possible D gene is TRBD1 (6 bases). The CDR3 is 13 amino acids. The V gene's germline CDR1 is MNHEY and CDR2 SMNVEV (reference sequence). The CDR3 loop reads CASSWSGESGYTF. For the CDR3, the DNA is TGCGCCAGCAGTTGGTCAGGGGAGAGTGGCTACACCTTC.

The CDR3 bases are TGTGCCAGCAGTGAATATATAGGGGACCTATACGAGCAGTACTTC. Protein sequence: CASSEYIGDLYEQYF. The chain employs TRBV25-1 and TRBJ2-7; D may correspond to TRBD1 or TRBD2 (5 bases each). Looked up from germline, CDR1 is MGHDK and CDR2 is SYGVNS. Deletions cut 0 bases from V and 4 bases from J, with 13 bases between. This CDR3 contains 15 residues.

The V and J genes are TRBV4-3 and TRBJ2-5; D is possibly TRBD1 or TRBD2 (5 bases each). CDR3 length: 17 amino acids. Deletions cut 2 bases from V and 5 bases from J, with 21 bases between. Germline lookup yields CDR1 LGHNA and CDR2 YSLEER. The chain's CDR3 is CASSQWKGAKRGETQYF. The CDR3, as DNA: TGCGCCAGCAGCCAATGGAAGGGAGCGAAGAGGGGCGAGACCCAGTACTTC.

The chain joins TRBV30 to TRBJ1-5; a weak D match, TRBD1 (6 bases). CDR3 size: 14 residues. V was pared by 2 bases and J by 9 bases, with 17 bases between. The V gene's germline CDR1 is GTSNPN and CDR2 SVGIG (reference sequence). The CDR3 protein is CAWSFRRGNGPQHF. The CDR3 DNA is TGTGCCTGGAGTTTCCGCAGGGGTAATGGGCCCCAGCATTTT.

The chain uses TRBV7-2 and TRBJ2-1; D gene unclear. The ends were cut back, 5 bases at V and 5 bases at J, with 10 bases in the middle. The CDR3 length is 13 residues. Germline V gene lookup returns CDR1 SGHTA and CDR2 FQGNSA. The CDR3 here is CASSPPSHNEQFF. CDR3 DNA sequence: TGTGCCAGCAGCCCCCCGTCTCACAATGAGCAGTTCTTC.

This clone was picked up many times. The V call is TRBV4-1, the J call TRBJ2-7; a possible D gene is TRBD2 (5 bases). Germline values: CDR1 MGHRA, CDR2 YSYEKL. The ends were cut back, 2 bases at V and 3 bases at J, with 26 bases in the middle. This CDR3 comprises 19 residues. The chain's CDR3 is CASSQWWWTSVSVDYEQYF. CDR3 coding DNA: TGCGCCAGCAGCCAATGGTGGTGGACTTCGGTTTCCGTCGACTACGAGCAGTACTTC.

The chain uses TRBV4-3 and TRBJ2-3; 9 positions agree with TRBD2. CDR3 length: 16 amino acids. CDR1 is LGHNA and CDR2 is YSLEER in the germline V gene. J gave up 6 bases and V 6 bases, and 13 bases lay outside the gene matches. In nucleotides, the CDR3 is TGCGCCAGCAGTCCTGGACTAGCGCGTAAGGCGGATACGCAGTATTTT. Its protein product is CASSPGLARKADTQYF.

This chain joins TRBV5-3 and TRBJ2-7; 8 nucleotides line up with TRBD2. TRBV5-3 is marked as an open reading frame, function uncertain. This CDR3 spans 16 amino acids. V trimming: 4 bases; J trimming: 3 bases; junction bases outside the gene matches: 12. The CDR3 protein is CARSGFGGVFFYEQYF. CDR3 nucleotides: TGTGCCAGAAGCGGTTTCGGGGGGGTGTTTTTCTACGAGCAGTACTTC.

The V and J genes are TRBV27 and TRBJ1-2, with 10 positions matching TRBD1. CDR1 MNHEY and CDR2 SMNVEV come from the germline V gene (reference sequence). V trimming: 5 bases; J trimming: 4 bases; junction bases outside the gene matches: 10. The CDR3 spans 16 residues. The CDR3 DNA sequence: TGTGCCAGCAGTGCAAGAGACCGACAGGGGGCCTATGGCTACACCTTC. Its translation: CASSARDRQGAYGYTF.

The chain links TRBV7-2 to TRBJ2-3; 13 nucleotides match TRBD2. V dropped 6 bases and J dropped 4; count of bases not matched to a gene: 4. Germline V lookup: CDR1 SGHTA, CDR2 FQGNSA. The CDR3 contains 15 residues. CDR3 in DNA: TGTGCCAGCAGTCTGGGACTAGCGGGACCAGATACGCAGTATTTT. Its translation is CASSLGLAGPDTQYF.

This clone was detected a few times. The genes are TRBV6-5 and TRBJ1-1; perhaps TRBD1 as D (6 bases). Trimming took 0 bases from V and 6 from J, leaving 17 bases between them. The CDR3 length is 16 residues. Germline V gene lookup returns CDR1 MNHEY and CDR2 SVGAGI. CDR3 loop: CASSYSEGGGTPEAFF. In DNA, the CDR3 is TGTGCCAGCAGTTACTCCGAAGGGGGGGGAACCCCTGAAGCTTTCTTT.

This clone occurred a few times. The chain combines TRBV5-1 with TRBJ1-2; 7 positions match TRBD1. Germline trimming cut 4 bases from V and 4 bases from J; bases unmatched to any gene: 4. The CDR3 spans 13 residues. Germline V gives CDR1 SGHRS, CDR2 YFSETQ. The CDR3 coding sequence is TGCGCCAGCAGCCCTAGGACAGGCTATGGCTACACCTTC. Protein: CASSPRTGYGYTF.

The chain carries TRBV16 and TRBJ1-5; unclear D gene. Germline lookup yields CDR1 KGHSY and CDR2 FQNENV. The CDR3 is 14 residues long. Trimming removed 4 bases from V and 2 bases from J, with 9 bases in between. CDR3 nucleotide sequence: TGTGCCAGCAGCCCCCTCTTTGGCAATCAGCCCCAGCATTTT. It translates to CASSPLFGNQPQHF.

This chain links TRBV6-5 with TRBJ2-1; weak D call: TRBD2 (6 bases). Germline CDR1 is MNHEY and CDR2 is SVGAGI. V was pared by 8 bases and J by 4 bases, with 15 bases between. The CDR3 runs to 14 residues. The CDR3 region is CASSASELYNEQFF. The DNA for the CDR3 is TGTGCCAGCTCGGCTAGCGAGCTTTACAATGAGCAGTTCTTC.

This clone was detected only a few times. DNA of the CDR3: TGCGCCAGCAGCTTGGCGGGCGGGAGGGCCCAAACTAGCACAGATACGCAGTATTTT. Translating it yields CASSLAGGRAQTSTDTQYF. The chain uses TRBV5-1 and TRBJ2-3; 9 positions agree with TRBD2. The V gene end was trimmed by 0 bases and the J gene end by 0 bases; junction bases not matched to a gene: 11. This CDR3 is built from 19 residues. Germline lookup yields CDR1 SGHRS and CDR2 YFSETQ.

The V and J genes are TRBV27 and TRBJ2-5; 11 bases are a match to TRBD1. Germline-derived CDR1 and CDR2 are MNHEY and SMNVEV (reference sequence). The CDR3 consists of 17 residues. After removal of 2 bases from V and 5 bases from J, the junction contained 10 bases not matched to a gene. In DNA form, the CDR3 reads TGTGCCAGCAGTTTACGCCGCTTTGGGACAGGGGGGGAGACCCAGTACTTC. Its translation is CASSLRRFGTGGETQYF.

This clone appeared a few times. The same CDR3 also results from other DNA sequences found in this sample. This rearrangement joins TRBV11-2 to TRBJ2-7; 8 bases match TRBD1. Germline V gene data show CDR1 as SGHAT and CDR2 as FQNNGV. V lost 1 base to trimming and J lost 3 bases; unmatched junction nucleotides: 2. CDR3 length: 14 amino acids. In DNA form, the CDR3 reads TGTGCCAGCAGCTTAGGACAGGGGATCTACGAGCAGTACTTC. It is translated as CASSLGQGIYEQYF. Looking up the rest from reference TRBV11-2 and TRBJ2-7 gives the full variable domain: EAGVAQSPRYKIIEKRQSVAFWCNPISGHATLYWYQQILGQGPKLLIQFQNNGVVDDSQLPKDRFSAERLKGVDSTLKIQPAKLEDSAVYLCASSLGQGIYEQYFGPGTRLTVT.